This T cell receptor beta chain was identified during a study of T cell repertoires in cytomegalovirus infection. Study in general: Well-studied HLA-B-restricted epitopes and recently identified HLA-C-restricted epitopes of CMV were both used in the study. From public TCR beta signatures came an indication of both CMV infection and matching HLA type. Study-level findings and limits: The cumulative frequency of public TCR beta families identified carriers of CMV plus the relevant HLA. Dominant in the ex vivo response were TCR beta clonotypes restricted by HLA-C and specific for CMV.

CDR1 and CDR2 (germline): MNHEY, SVGAGI. Trimming stripped 5 bases from V and 8 bases from J, with 16 bases between. The CDR3 is 14 amino acids. TCRdb used MiXCR to reprocess the reads, holding one entry per CDR3 protein. The sample includes about 830,000 distinct CDR3 sequences, roughly 33% of them seen just once. Points on this clonotype: As yet, its antigen is unknown.

The chain carries TRBV6-5 and TRBJ1-5; D unclear. This clonotype originated in a human donor in good health (CMV status not recorded). Some clones in this sample may be carry-over from other donors' samples. The sequencing here drew on cultured CD8+ T cells from PBMCs, taken from culture after CMV antigen stimulation. The CDR3 nucleotides are TGTGCCAGCAGTGCCTCGAGCTCGATTGAGCCCCAGCATTTT. Residues: CASSASSSIEPQHF.